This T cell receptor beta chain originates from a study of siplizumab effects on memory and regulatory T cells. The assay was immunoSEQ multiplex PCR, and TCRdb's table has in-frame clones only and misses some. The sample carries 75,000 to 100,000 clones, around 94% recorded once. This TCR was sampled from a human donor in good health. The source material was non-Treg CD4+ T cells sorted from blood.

CDR3 residues: CASKGSGAYEQYF. The CDR3 region has the DNA TGTGCCAGCAAGGGTTCAGGGGCCTACGAGCAGTACTTC. The rearrangement joins TRBV6-1 to TRBJ2-7; possibly TRBD1 for D (6 bases). Trimming pared 7 bases from V and 2 bases from J, leaving 12 bases between. The CDR3 length is 13 residues. CDR1 MNHNS and CDR2 SASEGT come from the germline V gene.